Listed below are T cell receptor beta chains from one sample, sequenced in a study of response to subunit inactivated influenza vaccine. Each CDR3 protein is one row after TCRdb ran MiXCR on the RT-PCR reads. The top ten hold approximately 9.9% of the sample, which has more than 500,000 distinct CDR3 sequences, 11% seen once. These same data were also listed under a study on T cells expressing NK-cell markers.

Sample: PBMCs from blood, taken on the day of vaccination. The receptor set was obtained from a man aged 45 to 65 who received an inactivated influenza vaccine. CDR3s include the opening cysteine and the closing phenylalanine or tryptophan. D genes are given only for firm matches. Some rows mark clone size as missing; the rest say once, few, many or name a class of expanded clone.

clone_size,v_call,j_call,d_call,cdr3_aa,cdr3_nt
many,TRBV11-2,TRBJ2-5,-,CASSRPGPGAETQYF,TGTGCCAGCAGTCGCCCAGGGCCAGGAGCAGAGACCCAGTACTTC
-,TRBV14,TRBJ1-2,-,CASSQQGPQSYTF,TGTGCCAGCAGCCAACAGGGACCCCAAAGCTACACCTTC
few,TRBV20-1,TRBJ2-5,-,CSARGYTQYF,TGCAGTGCTAGAGGGTACACCCAGTACTTC
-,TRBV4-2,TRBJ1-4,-,CASSQDNRPNEKLFF,TGTGCCAGCAGCCAAGACAACAGGCCGAATGAAAAACTGTTTTTT
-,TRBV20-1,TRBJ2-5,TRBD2,CSARDSAGGLETQYF,TGCAGTGCTAGAGACTCCGCGGGGGGGTTAGAGACCCAGTACTTC
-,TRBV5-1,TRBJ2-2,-,CASSPWGGNTGELFF,TGCGCCAGCAGCCCGTGGGGAGGGAACACCGGGGAGCTGTTTTTT
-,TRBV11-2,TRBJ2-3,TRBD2,CASSLVVGSGRLPPSTDTQYF,TGTGCCAGCAGCTTAGTCGTTGGTAGCGGGAGACTACCACCCAGCACAGATACGCAGTATTTT
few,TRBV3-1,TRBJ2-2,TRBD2,CASSSLTSANTGELFF,TGTGCCAGCAGCTCCTTGACTAGCGCGAACACCGGGGAGCTGTTTTTT
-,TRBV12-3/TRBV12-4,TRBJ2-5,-,CASRPDTQETQYF,TGTGCCAGCAGACCGGACACCCAAGAGACCCAGTACTTC
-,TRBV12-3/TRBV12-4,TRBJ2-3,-,CASSPSEGRRTDTQYF,TGTGCCAGCAGCCCATCAGAGGGAAGAAGGACAGATACGCAGTATTTT
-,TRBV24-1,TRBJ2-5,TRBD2,CAIGTSGTPQEIQYF,TGTGCCATCGGGACTAGCGGGACACCTCAAGAGATCCAGTACTTC
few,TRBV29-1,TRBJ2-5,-,CSVGTGRQETQYF,TGCAGCGTGGGAACAGGGAGACAAGAGACCCAGTACTTC
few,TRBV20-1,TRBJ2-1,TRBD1,CSARRTGVNEQFF,TGCAGTGCTAGAAGGACAGGGGTTAATGAGCAGTTCTTC
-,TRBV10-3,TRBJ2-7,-,CAISEGLGPGDEQYF,TGTGCCATCAGTGAAGGGTTGGGTCCTGGGGACGAGCAGTACTTC
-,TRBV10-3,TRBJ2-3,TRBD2,CAISDPRPGLVTADTQYF,TGTGCCATCAGTGACCCGCGCCCGGGACTAGTGACTGCGGATACGCAGTATTTT
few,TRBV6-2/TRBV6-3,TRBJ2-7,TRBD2,CASISDWTSGRDEQYF,TGTGCCAGCATCTCGGACTGGACTAGCGGGAGAGACGAGCAGTACTTC
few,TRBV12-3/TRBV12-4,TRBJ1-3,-,CASSLGEYSGNTIYF,TGTGCCAGCAGTTTGGGGGAATACTCTGGAAACACCATATATTTT